These 11 T cell receptor beta chains originate from one sample sequenced in a study of cytomegalovirus exposure and HLA in healthy donors. PCR was performed using 60 Vbeta and 13 Jbeta primers. Only in-frame clones appear in the TCRdb table, and some are missing; sequencing was by immunoSEQ multiplex PCR. Here the sample spans about 91,000 clones, around nine tenths being singletons. Sequencing was carried out using PBMCs. Source of these receptors: a man aged 25 to 40 in good health and CMV-seropositive.

V and J are TRBV28 and TRBJ1-5; D is possibly TRBD1 (5 bases). The V end lost 3 bases, the J end lost 4 bases, and 10 bases lay between the germline ends. This CDR3 spans 14 amino acids. Germline CDR1 MDHEN, CDR2 SYDVKM. The CDR3 nucleotides are TGTGCCAGCAGTTTGTCAGGGTTTAATCAGCCCCAGCATTTT. Protein: CASSLSGFNQPQHF.

The chain combines TRBV5-6 with TRBJ1-3; weak D call: TRBD1 (5 bases). Looked up from germline, CDR1 is SGHDT and CDR2 is YYEEEE. V shed 4 bases and J shed 1 base, with 9 bases lying between them. The CDR3 is 14 amino acids. This chain's CDR3 is CASSLRVSGNTIYF. For the CDR3, the DNA is TGTGCCAGCAGCCTCAGGGTGTCTGGAAACACCATATATTTT.

The chain employs TRBV29-1 and TRBJ2-7, with D tentatively TRBD1 (6 bases). The ends were cut back, 4 bases at V and 0 bases at J, with 10 bases in the middle. Germline CDR1 reads SQVTM; CDR2 reads ANQGSEA. This CDR3 comprises 13 residues. The CDR3 is CSVATGSSYEQYF. CDR3 coding DNA: TGCAGCGTTGCGACAGGTAGCTCCTACGAGCAGTACTTC.

The rearrangement uses TRBV11-2 and TRBJ2-1; TRBD2 matches 7 bases. Trimming took 5 bases from V and 4 from J; bases not matched to a gene: 14. The CDR3 has 17 residues. Germline CDR1 SGHAT, CDR2 FQNNGV. CDR3 residues: CASSARLGGEGYNEQFF. In DNA, the CDR3 is TGTGCCAGCAGCGCCCGACTTGGGGGGGAGGGGTACAATGAGCAGTTCTTC.

This clone came up once. The J gene is TRBJ2-1, the V gene TRBV2; TRBD2 matches 10 bases. The CDR3 runs to 15 residues. J was trimmed by 1 base and V by 5 bases; bases with no gene match: 2. Germline assignment: CDR1 SNHLY and CDR2 FYNNEI. This chain's CDR3 is CASSRTSGSYNEQFF. The CDR3, as DNA: TGTGCCAGCAGTCGGACTAGCGGATCCTACAATGAGCAGTTCTTC. The entire variable domain, with the rest obtained from reference TRBV2 and TRBJ2-1, is as follows: EPEVTQTPSHQVTQMGQEVILRCVPISNHLYFYWYRQILGQKVEFLVSFYNNEISEKSEIFDDQFSVERPDGSNFTLKIRSTKLEDSAMYFCASSRTSGSYNEQFFGPGTRLTVL.

The chain has TRBV5-1 and TRBJ1-1; 8 positions agree with TRBD1. Germline assignment: CDR1 SGHRS and CDR2 YFSETQ. V was clipped by 4 bases and J by 3 bases; unmatched bases: 2. The CDR3 totals 13 residues. The CDR3 region is CASSLRGHTEAFF. CDR3 in DNA: TGCGCCAGCAGCCTCAGGGGGCACACTGAAGCTTTCTTT.

CDR3 protein: CASSLDRDYEQYF. Here the CDR3 DNA reads TGTGCCAGCAGCTTAGACAGGGACTACGAGCAGTACTTC. The genes are TRBV11-3 and TRBJ2-7, with D maybe TRBD1 (5 bases). From germline, CDR1 is SGHNT and CDR2 YENEEA. Trimming shortened V by 0 bases and J by 3 bases, and 6 bases separated the two germline ends. This CDR3 region has 13 residues.

This clone has just one count. This sequence joins TRBV19 and TRBJ1-5, with D possibly matching TRBD1 (6 bases). The V gene's germline CDR1 is LNHDA and CDR2 SQIVND (reference sequence). The CDR3 covers 15 residues. With 7 bases removed from V and 1 base from J, the gap between germline ends came to 14 bases. This chain's CDR3 is CASTGGTRSNQPQHF. The DNA for the CDR3 is TGTGCCAGTACCGGGGGGACAAGAAGCAATCAGCCCCAGCATTTT.

This chain's CDR3 is CASSLNLAGVGETQYF. CDR3 in DNA: TGCGCCAGCAGCTTGAACCTCGCGGGAGTTGGAGAGACCCAGTACTTC. The chain joins TRBV5-1 to TRBJ2-5, with 7 bases lining up with TRBD2. Germline V gene lookup returns CDR1 SGHRS and CDR2 YFSETQ. This CDR3 contains 16 residues. V gave up 1 base and J gave up 4 bases; unmatched junction bases: 10.

The chain is built from TRBV13 and TRBJ2-1; TRBD1 matches 7 bases. CDR1 PRHDT and CDR2 FYEKMQ come from the germline V gene (reference sequence). The length of the CDR3 is 13 residues. V shed 5 bases, J shed 11 bases, and the junction held 9 bases outside the gene matches. The chain's CDR3 is CASSPDRTGKQFF. The CDR3, as DNA: TGTGCCAGCAGCCCGGACAGGACGGGTAAGCAGTTCTTC. Using reference TRBV13 and TRBJ2-1 for the parts outside the CDR3, the full variable domain is AAGVIQSPRHLIKEKRETATLKCYPIPRHDTVYWYQQGPGQDPQFLISFYEKMQSDKGSIPDRFSAQQFSDYHSELNMSSLELGDSALYFCASSPDRTGKQFFGPGTRLTVL.

The V and J genes are TRBV11-1 and TRBJ2-4; maybe TRBD1 (5 bases). Germline lookup yields CDR1 SGHAT and CDR2 FQDESV (reference sequence). The CDR3 loop spans 15 amino acids. V lost 4 bases, J lost 0 bases, and 10 bases lay in between. Here the CDR3 DNA reads TGTGCCAGCAGCTCCAGGGTTTTAGCCAAAAACATTCAGTACTTC. It encodes CASSSRVLAKNIQYF. The whole variable domain, remainder taken from reference TRBV11-1 and TRBJ2-4, is EAEVAQSPRYKITEKSQAVAFWCDPISGHATLYWYRQILGQGPELLVQFQDESVVDDSQLPKDRFSAERLKGVDSTLKIQPAELGDSAMYLCASSSRVLAKNIQYFGAGTRLSVL.